A selection of T cell receptor beta chains follows, all from one sample in a study of blood T cell repertoires in COVID-19. Some clones are missing from TCRdb's copy, which holds only in-frame ones; the method was immunoSEQ multiplex PCR. This table holds 250,000 to 400,000 clones, 88% found once. Sequencing input: peripheral blood. These receptors all come from a woman in her 30s with COVID-19, enrolled during active disease. CDR3s include the opening cysteine and the closing phenylalanine or tryptophan. The order of the fields is V gene, clone size, D gene, J gene, CDR3 DNA, CDR3 protein. D genes are given only for firm matches. Only part of the rows carry a size: once, few, many, or a class if the clone is expanded.

>TRBV7-2|NA|NA|TRBJ1-3
TGTGCCAGCAGCTTATCAGGGGTTGGAAACACCATATATTTT
CASSLSGVGNTIYF
>TRBV9|NA|TRBD1|TRBJ1-6
TGTGCCAGCAGCCCGGGGGACAGTTGGAATTCACCCCTCCACTTT
CASSPGDSWNSPLHF
>TRBV15|NA|NA|TRBJ1-4
TGTGCCACCAGCAGAGAACTAGGGTGGGATGAAAAACTGTTTTTT
CATSRELGWDEKLFF
>TRBV5-1|NA|NA|TRBJ1-1
TGCGCCAGCAGCTACGGGGGGGTGCGAACTGAAGCTTTCTTT
CASSYGGVRTEAFF
>TRBV4-1|NA|NA|TRBJ1-2
TGCGCCAGCAGCCAAGATACCGACGCACAGGGAATCTATGGCTACACCTTC
CASSQDTDAQGIYGYTF
>TRBV29-1|NA|TRBD1|TRBJ1-2
TGCAGCGTAGCCACAGGGGCCGCTAACTATGGCTACACCTTC
CSVATGAANYGYTF
>TRBV3-1/TRBV3-2|once|NA|TRBJ1-1
TGTGCCAGCAGCCCTGGACGGGGAAACACTGAAGCTTTCTTT
CASSPGRGNTEAFF
>TRBV7-9|NA|NA|TRBJ2-2
TGTGCCAGCAGCTTACCGTCGCAGGCGAACACCGGGGAGCTGTTTTTT
CASSLPSQANTGELFF
>TRBV23-1|NA|NA|TRBJ1-1
TGCGCCAGCTTCCCATGTGGCGGGGGCAACACTGAAGCTTTCTTT
CASFPCGGGNTEAFF
>TRBV7-3|NA|NA|TRBJ1-3
TGTGCCAGCAGCTTAAGAGGGGGAGATGGAAACACCATATATTTT
CASSLRGGDGNTIYF
>TRBV19|NA|TRBD1|TRBJ1-1
TGTGCCAGTAGTATGATATTTCGGGGGACAGGGGGCCAGGACACTGAAGCTTTCTTT
CASSMIFRGTGGQDTEAFF
>TRBV27|NA|NA|TRBJ1-2
TGTGCCAGCAGTCCAACCCGGACGGGAGACTATGGCTACACCTTC
CASSPTRTGDYGYTF
>TRBV4-1|NA|TRBD2|TRBJ2-3
TGCGCCAGCAGCCAAGATCCGGGGGGGCGAATTACAGATACGCAGTATTTT
CASSQDPGGRITDTQYF
>TRBV19|once|NA|TRBJ1-5
TGTGCCAGTACCCAGGGTGTTAATCAGCCCCAGCATTTT
CASTQGVNQPQHF
>TRBV5-1|NA|TRBD1|TRBJ2-3
TGCGCCAGCAGCGTAGACAGGGTCCCAGATACGCAGTATTTT
CASSVDRVPDTQYF
>TRBV5-1|NA|NA|TRBJ2-5
TGCGCCAGCAGCTTGGGATACAGAGCAGAGACCCAGTACTTC
CASSLGYRAETQYF
>TRBV6-5|few|NA|TRBJ1-2
TGTGCCAGCAGTTACTCTCAGGGCCTTGGCTACACCTTC
CASSYSQGLGYTF
>TRBV7-2|NA|TRBD1|TRBJ1-4
TGTGCCAGCAGCTCGAACCGGGACAGGAGTTATCGGGTCAATGAAAAACTGTTTTTT
CASSSNRDRSYRVNEKLFF
>TRBV6-5|once|TRBD2|TRBJ2-5
TGTGCCAGCAGCCGACTAGCGGGGGGTCAAGAGACCCAGTACTTC
CASSRLAGGQETQYF
>TRBV6-2/TRBV6-3|NA|NA|TRBJ2-7
TGTGCCAGCAGTTATGGGAGACAGGCCACCTACGAGCAGTACTTC
CASSYGRQATYEQYF
>TRBV4-2|NA|TRBD1|TRBJ1-3
TGTGCCAGCAGCCACCTGACAGGGGGCCCCGTCTCTGGAAACACCATATATTTT
CASSHLTGGPVSGNTIYF
>TRBV5-4|NA|NA|TRBJ1-2
TGTGCCAGCAGCCCGGGGGGGGCTGGTGGCTACACCTTC
CASSPGGAGGYTF
>TRBV29-1|NA|TRBD1|TRBJ2-5
TGCAGCGTCCGGACAGGGTTAAAGGAGACCCAGTACTTC
CSVRTGLKETQYF
>TRBV6-4|few|NA|TRBJ2-2
TGTGCCAGCAGCGCGAGACTAGAAAGCGGGGAGCTGTTTTTT
CASSARLESGELFF
>TRBV9|NA|NA|TRBJ2-3
TGTGCCAGCAGCGCCGGTTCGACTAGCACAGATACGCAGTATTTT
CASSAGSTSTDTQYF
>TRBV4-1|NA|NA|TRBJ2-7
TGCGCCAGCAGCCAAGAGAACCAGGGCTACGAGCAGTACTTC
CASSQENQGYEQYF
>TRBV5-4|NA|NA|TRBJ2-5
TGTGCCAGCACCCCCAGCGTTAGCAGGGAAGAGACCCAGTACTTC
CASTPSVSREETQYF
>TRBV5-8|NA|NA|TRBJ2-5
TGTGCCAGCAGCCTGAGAGGGCTGGAGACCCAGTACTTC
CASSLRGLETQYF
>TRBV27|NA|NA|TRBJ1-4
TGTGCCAGCAGTTTTGGCAGGGGTAATGAAAAACTGTTTTTT
CASSFGRGNEKLFF
>TRBV10-1|NA|TRBD2|TRBJ2-1
TGCGCCAGCAGTGAGAGCGGGGGGGGGACCTACAATGAGCAGTTCTTC
CASSESGGGTYNEQFF